Listed here is a single T cell receptor beta chain. The V gene end was trimmed by 8 bases and the J gene end by 4 bases; junction bases not matched to a gene: 7. Germline V gene data show CDR1 as MNHNS and CDR2 as SASEGT. There are 14 residues in the CDR3. This sample was taken from a study of blood T cells in healthy people across ages. With a J-beta primer mix and a sample-barcoded 5' primer, a second PCR ran about 7 to 12 cycles. TCRdb independently ran MiXCR on the 5' RACE reads; one entry per CDR3 protein. The sample shows some 1.8 million distinct CDR3 sequences, about 39% of them seen only once.

The rearrangement joins TRBV6-1 to TRBJ2-7; 11 bases are shared with TRBD2. Sample: blood. This clonotype was sampled from a human donor in good health. The DNA for the CDR3 is TGTGCCAGCGGCACTAGCGGGAGTCCTTACGAGCAGTACTTC. It yields the protein CASGTSGSPYEQYF.